This is a list of T cell receptor beta chains from one sample in a study of T-cell reconstitution after alpha-beta-depleted transplantation in children. One entry per CDR3 protein results from TCRdb running MiXCR on the PCR reads. Of hundreds of thousands of distinct CDR3 sequences in the sample, roughly 15% were seen once. This material consisted of PBMCs, mostly from graft donor cells, taken 360 days after TCRalphabeta/CD19-depleted stem cell transplant. These receptors were collected from a male patient aged 10 to 17 who had a stem cell transplant for acute lymphoblastic leukemia, so the T cells may come from the graft donor. CDR3s include the opening cysteine and the closing phenylalanine or tryptophan. A D gene is named only where the DNA matches it firmly. Clone sizes are given selectively: once, few, many, or a class where the clone is expanded.

D: TRBD2
V: TRBV9
size: few
J: TRBJ2-5
DNA: TGTGCCAGCAGCGTAGGGCTAGCGGGAGGGCCCGGGACCCAGTACTTC
CDR3: CASSVGLAGGPGTQYF

D: NA
V: TRBV29-1
size: many
J: TRBJ2-2
DNA: TGCAGCGTTGTGGTTATAGGCACCGGGGAGCTGTTTTTT
CDR3: CSVVVIGTGELFF

D: NA
V: TRBV5-1
size: few
J: TRBJ1-1
DNA: TGCGCCAGCAGCTTAACGGGACGGATTGAAGCTTTCTTT
CDR3: CASSLTGRIEAFF

D: TRBD1
V: TRBV5-5
size: few
J: TRBJ2-7
DNA: TGTGCCAGCACCCAGCGACAGGGGGATCTTTACGAGCAGTACTTC
CDR3: CASTQRQGDLYEQYF

D: NA
V: TRBV5-1
size: NA
J: TRBJ2-5
DNA: TGCGCCAGCAGCTTGGACCCTTGGATTGGGGCAAAAGAGACCCAGTACTTC
CDR3: CASSLDPWIGAKETQYF

D: NA
V: TRBV29-1
size: many
J: TRBJ2-2
DNA: TGCAGCGTTGGGGGACTGAACACCGGGGAGCTGTTTTTT
CDR3: CSVGGLNTGELFF

D: TRBD2
V: TRBV10-3
size: NA
J: TRBJ2-7
DNA: TGTGCCATCAGTGGGGGACTAGCGGACTACGAGCAGTACTTC
CDR3: CAISGGLADYEQYF

D: NA
V: TRBV20-1
size: NA
J: TRBJ2-1
DNA: TGCAGTGCTAGAGTGGGCCTGCTACCGTTCTTC
CDR3: CSARVGLLPFF

D: TRBD2
V: TRBV12-3/TRBV12-4
size: NA
J: TRBJ2-7
DNA: TGTGCCAGCAGTTCGGGACTAGCGGGAGTTGAGCAGTACTTC
CDR3: CASSSGLAGVEQYF

D: NA
V: TRBV4-1
size: many
J: TRBJ2-2
DNA: TGCGCCAGCAGCCAAGATCGTAGGACAGGGGAGCTGTTTTTT
CDR3: CASSQDRRTGELFF

D: NA
V: TRBV12-3/TRBV12-4
size: NA
J: TRBJ2-5
DNA: TGTGCCAGCAGTTTATGGGCCAGCGTGGAGACCCAGTACTTC
CDR3: CASSLWASVETQYF

D: NA
V: TRBV20-1
size: NA
J: TRBJ2-4
DNA: TGCAGTGCTAGAGGGGACTTCGTTCTAGCCAAAAACATTCAGTACTTC
CDR3: CSARGDFVLAKNIQYF

D: NA
V: TRBV27
size: many
J: TRBJ2-7
DNA: TGTGCCAGCAGTTTTTCAGCCTCCTACGAGCAGTACTTC
CDR3: CASSFSASYEQYF

D: NA
V: TRBV5-1
size: many
J: TRBJ2-7
DNA: TGCGCCAGCAGCTTGGTGAGCGTGGGCTCCTACGAGCAGTACTTC
CDR3: CASSLVSVGSYEQYF

D: NA
V: TRBV12-3/TRBV12-4
size: many
J: TRBJ2-3
DNA: TGTGCCAGCAGTTTAAGCCGAGGAGATACGCAGTATTTT
CDR3: CASSLSRGDTQYF

D: NA
V: TRBV5-1
size: few
J: TRBJ1-2
DNA: TGCGCCAGCAGCTTGAACGTCGCAGGGACGGAAGGCTACACCTTC
CDR3: CASSLNVAGTEGYTF

D: NA
V: TRBV6-1
size: once
J: TRBJ2-3
DNA: TGTGCCAGCACCCCTGAACCTTTCCGCACAGATACGCAGTATTTT
CDR3: CASTPEPFRTDTQYF

D: NA
V: TRBV5-5
size: NA
J: TRBJ2-6
DNA: TGTGCCAGCACTCCCCAGGGCTCTGGGGCCAACGTCCTGACTTTC
CDR3: CASTPQGSGANVLTF

D: NA
V: TRBV5-1
size: few
J: TRBJ2-3
DNA: TGCGCCAGCAGCCTACAGGGCCTTAGCACAGATACGCAGTATTTT
CDR3: CASSLQGLSTDTQYF

D: NA
V: TRBV29-1
size: NA
J: TRBJ1-2
DNA: TGCAGCGTTGAAGGGAAGGACAGCCCGTCCAACTATGGCTACACCTTC
CDR3: CSVEGKDSPSNYGYTF

D: NA
V: TRBV5-1
size: few
J: TRBJ2-1
DNA: TGCGCCAGCAGCTTGGCAGCCATCACCTACAATGAGCAGTTCTTC
CDR3: CASSLAAITYNEQFF

D: TRBD2
V: TRBV18
size: NA
J: TRBJ2-1
DNA: TGTGCCAGCTCGTGGAAACTAGCGGGAGGGCCCGGTGAGCAGTTCTTC
CDR3: CASSWKLAGGPGEQFF

D: TRBD2
V: TRBV4-1
size: many
J: TRBJ2-1
DNA: TGCGCCAGTAGACACCCGGGACTAGCGGGAGGTCAGGAGCAGTTCTTC
CDR3: CASRHPGLAGGQEQFF

D: NA
V: TRBV9
size: few
J: TRBJ1-2
DNA: TGTGCCAGCAGCGTAGCCCGGGACGGGATAACCACCGCAAATGGCTACACCTTC
CDR3: CASSVARDGITTANGYTF

D: NA
V: TRBV11-1
size: NA
J: TRBJ2-7
DNA: TGTGCCAGCAGCCTCGTTTGGGCTGGAATGGAGCCCTTCTACGAGCAGTACTTC
CDR3: CASSLVWAGMEPFYEQYF

D: NA
V: TRBV4-1
size: few
J: TRBJ1-6
DNA: TGCGCCAGCAGCCTACTTCAGGGGAACAATTCACCCCTCCACTTT
CDR3: CASSLLQGNNSPLHF

D: NA
V: TRBV12-3/TRBV12-4
size: NA
J: TRBJ1-1
DNA: NA
CDR3: CASSVGTGSARLF

D: NA
V: TRBV4-1
size: NA
J: TRBJ2-1
DNA: TGCGCCAGCAGCCAAGATGACTACAATGAGCAGTTCTTC
CDR3: CASSQDDYNEQFF

D: TRBD2
V: TRBV20-1
size: NA
J: TRBJ2-7
DNA: TGCAGTGCTACTGGACTAGCGGGATTCGACCAGTACTTC
CDR3: CSATGLAGFDQYF

D: TRBD1
V: TRBV10-3
size: many
J: TRBJ2-1
DNA: TGTGCCATCGGGGACAGGGGGTCGTACAATGAGCAGTTCTTC
CDR3: CAIGDRGSYNEQFF

D: TRBD2
V: TRBV14
size: NA
J: TRBJ2-1
DNA: TGTGCCAGCAGCCTGGCCCCTAGCGGGAGTCGGAATGAGCAGTTCTTC
CDR3: CASSLAPSGSRNEQFF

D: TRBD1
V: TRBV5-1
size: few
J: TRBJ2-2
DNA: TGCGCCAGCAGCTCATACAGGGGACCTAACACCGGGGAGCTGTTTTTT
CDR3: CASSSYRGPNTGELFF

D: NA
V: TRBV28
size: NA
J: TRBJ1-2
DNA: TGTGCCAGCAGTTTTTGGGAGACAACCAACTATGGCTACACCTTC
CDR3: CASSFWETTNYGYTF

D: NA
V: TRBV29-1
size: NA
J: TRBJ2-1
DNA: TGCAGCGTTGAGCCCCAGAGCGGTGAGCAGTTCTTC
CDR3: CSVEPQSGEQFF

D: NA
V: TRBV24-1
size: NA
J: TRBJ2-1
DNA: TGTGCCACCAGTGACCTCATGACTGGGAATGAGCAGTTCTTC
CDR3: CATSDLMTGNEQFF

D: NA
V: TRBV4-1
size: NA
J: TRBJ1-5
DNA: TGCGCCAGCAGCCAACCCAGGGAGGGGGGCAATCAGCCCCAGCATTTT
CDR3: CASSQPREGGNQPQHF

D: NA
V: TRBV7-2
size: many
J: TRBJ2-1
DNA: TGTGCCAGCAGCTCCCATTACCGAGGGATGAGCTTCAATGAGCAGTTCTTC
CDR3: CASSSHYRGMSFNEQFF

D: TRBD2
V: TRBV10-3
size: NA
J: TRBJ2-7
DNA: TGTGCCACTCCCACTCGGGGGGTGGCGGGGGAGCAGTACTTC
CDR3: CATPTRGVAGEQYF

D: NA
V: TRBV5-1
size: NA
J: TRBJ1-1
DNA: TGCGCCAGCAGCTTGGCGATTGTCGGACACACTGAAGCTTTCTTT
CDR3: CASSLAIVGHTEAFF

D: TRBD2
V: TRBV18
size: many
J: TRBJ2-1
DNA: TGTGCCAGCTCACCACCTGGGACTAGCGGGAGGGAGCAGTTCTTC
CDR3: CASSPPGTSGREQFF

D: TRBD2
V: TRBV12-3/TRBV12-4
size: many
J: TRBJ2-7
DNA: TGTGCCAGCAGTTTACGGGTAGCGGGATGGTACGAGCAGTACTTC
CDR3: CASSLRVAGWYEQYF

D: NA
V: TRBV6-5
size: NA
J: TRBJ1-2
DNA: TGTGCCAGCAGTTACTCGGTCGGTAACTATGGCTACACCTTC
CDR3: CASSYSVGNYGYTF

D: TRBD1
V: TRBV18
size: NA
J: TRBJ1-1
DNA: TGTGCCAGCTCACCAAGGGACAGGGTCTTTGGGAACACTGAAGCTTTCTTT
CDR3: CASSPRDRVFGNTEAFF

D: NA
V: TRBV5-4
size: few
J: TRBJ1-1
DNA: TGTGCCAGCAGCTTGGGTTATCGCAGGGGCTCTGAAGCTTTCTTT
CDR3: CASSLGYRRGSEAFF

D: NA
V: TRBV9
size: few
J: TRBJ2-2
DNA: TGTGCCAGCAGCTACGGCCTGGGCGGGACCGGGGAGCTGTTTTTT
CDR3: CASSYGLGGTGELFF

D: NA
V: TRBV27
size: many
J: TRBJ2-1
DNA: TGTGCCAGCAGTTATACCGGGATATCCTACAATGAGCAGTTCTTC
CDR3: CASSYTGISYNEQFF

D: NA
V: TRBV28
size: few
J: TRBJ2-7
DNA: TGTGCCAGCAGTAATGGGATAGCTGTCTACGAGCAGTACTTC
CDR3: CASSNGIAVYEQYF

D: NA
V: TRBV12-3/TRBV12-4
size: many
J: TRBJ2-3
DNA: TGTGCCAGCACCCCCGGTAGGAGCACAGATACGCAGTATTTT
CDR3: CASTPGRSTDTQYF

D: TRBD1
V: TRBV7-7
size: NA
J: TRBJ2-5
DNA: TGTGCCAGCAGCGCTGACAGGGCAGGAGAGACCCAGTACTTC
CDR3: CASSADRAGETQYF

D: NA
V: TRBV11-1
size: once
J: TRBJ1-5
DNA: TGTGCCAGCAGCTTAGTCCGGGGCCGGGATAGCAATCAGCCCCAGCATTTT
CDR3: CASSLVRGRDSNQPQHF

D: TRBD2
V: TRBV6-1
size: once
J: TRBJ2-1
DNA: TGTGCCAGCAGTCAACTAGCGGGAGAGTTCTTC
CDR3: CASSQLAGEFF

D: NA
V: TRBV7-3
size: NA
J: TRBJ1-1
DNA: TGTGCCAGCAGCCCCGGGCCGGGAGGAGACGGCACTGAAGCTTTCTTT
CDR3: CASSPGPGGDGTEAFF

D: NA
V: TRBV29-1
size: NA
J: TRBJ1-2
DNA: TGCAGCGGCGGGGACGGACTCTATGGCTACACCTTC
CDR3: CSGGDGLYGYTF